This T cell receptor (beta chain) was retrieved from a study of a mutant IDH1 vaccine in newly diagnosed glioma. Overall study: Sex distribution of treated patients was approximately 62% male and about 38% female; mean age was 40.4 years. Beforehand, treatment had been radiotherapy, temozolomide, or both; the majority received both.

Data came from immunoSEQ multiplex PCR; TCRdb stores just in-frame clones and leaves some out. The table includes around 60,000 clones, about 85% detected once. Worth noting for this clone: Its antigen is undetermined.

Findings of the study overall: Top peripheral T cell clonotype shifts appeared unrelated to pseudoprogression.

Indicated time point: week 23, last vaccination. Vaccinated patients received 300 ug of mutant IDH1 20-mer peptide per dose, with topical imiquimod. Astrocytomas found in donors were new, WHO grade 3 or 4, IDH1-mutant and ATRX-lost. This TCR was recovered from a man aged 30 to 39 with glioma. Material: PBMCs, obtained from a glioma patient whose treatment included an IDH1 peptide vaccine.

This CDR3 is CASSPPTGRDIDTQYF. CDR3 nucleotide sequence: TGTGCCAGCAGCCCCCCGACAGGCCGGGATATAGATACGCAGTATTTT. This sequence joins TRBV11-2 and TRBJ2-3; weak D call: TRBD1 (6 bases). V lost 5 bases and J lost 5, with 20 bases in between. Germline V gene lookup returns CDR1 SGHAT and CDR2 FQNNGV. The CDR3 runs 16 residues.